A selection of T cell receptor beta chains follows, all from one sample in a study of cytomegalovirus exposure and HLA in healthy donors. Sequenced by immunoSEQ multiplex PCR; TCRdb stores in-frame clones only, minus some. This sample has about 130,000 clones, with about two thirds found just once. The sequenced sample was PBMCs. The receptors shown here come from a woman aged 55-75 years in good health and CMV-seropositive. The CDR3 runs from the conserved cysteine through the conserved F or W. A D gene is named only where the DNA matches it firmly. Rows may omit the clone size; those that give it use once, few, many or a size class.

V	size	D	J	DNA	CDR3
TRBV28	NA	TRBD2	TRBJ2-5	TGTGCCAGCAGTTCCCCGACTAGCGGCAAAGAGACCCAGTACTTC	CASSSPTSGKETQYF
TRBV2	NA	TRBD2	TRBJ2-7	TGTGCCAGCAGTGAAGACGGACTAGGGGTTGACGAGCAGTACTTC	CASSEDGLGVDEQYF
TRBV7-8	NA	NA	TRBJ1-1	TGTGCCAGCAGCTCCCGGGAAAACACTGAAGCTTTCTTT	CASSSRENTEAFF
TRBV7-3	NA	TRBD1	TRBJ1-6	TGTGCCAGCAGCGAGCACGCGGGACAGGGTAACCAGGTCCACTTT	CASSEHAGQGNQVHF
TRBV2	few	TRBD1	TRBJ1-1	TGTGCCAGCAGTGAAGTGGAGACAGGGGTGGGTACTGAAGCTTTCTTT	CASSEVETGVGTEAFF
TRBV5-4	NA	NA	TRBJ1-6	TGTGCCAGCAGCTTCACACAGGGAGATTCACCCCTCCACTTT	CASSFTQGDSPLHF
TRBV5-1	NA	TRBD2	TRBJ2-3	TGCGCCAGCAGCTTAGGGAGCGGGGCAAGCACAGATACGCAGTATTTT	CASSLGSGASTDTQYF
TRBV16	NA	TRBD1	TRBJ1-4	TGTGCCAGCAGCCTCTACAGGGGAACTAATGAAAAACTGTTTTTT	CASSLYRGTNEKLFF
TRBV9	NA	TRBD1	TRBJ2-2	TGTGCCAGCAGCTTTTTTACCGGGACAGGGGTCCGAGGGGAGCTGTTTTTT	CASSFFTGTGVRGELFF
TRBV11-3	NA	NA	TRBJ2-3	TGTGCCAGCAGCTTTGCGGGAAGGGCAGATACGCAGTATTTT	CASSFAGRADTQYF
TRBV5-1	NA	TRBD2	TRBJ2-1	TGCGCCAGCAGCTTGGGGGCTAGCGGGGGGGCCGTCCATGAGCAGTTCTTC	CASSLGASGGAVHEQFF
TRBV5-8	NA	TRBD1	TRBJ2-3	TGTGCCAGCAGCTGGGGACAGGTTCCAAACACAGATACGCAGTATTTT	CASSWGQVPNTDTQYF
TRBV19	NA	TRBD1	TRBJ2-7	TGTGCCAGTAGTATAGTGGCAGGGGGAAACGAGCAGTACTTC	CASSIVAGGNEQYF
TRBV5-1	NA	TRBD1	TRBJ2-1	TGCGCCAGCAACCCAGACAGGGACTACAATGAGCAGTTCTTC	CASNPDRDYNEQFF
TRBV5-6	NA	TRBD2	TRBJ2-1	TGTGCCAGCAGCCCACTGGGCCTAGCGGGCTCTAATGAGCAGTTCTTC	CASSPLGLAGSNEQFF
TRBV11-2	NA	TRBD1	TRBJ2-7	TGTGCCAGCAGTTTCGGGACAGGCGACAATGCGCAGTACTTC	CASSFGTGDNAQYF
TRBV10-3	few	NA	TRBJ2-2	TGTGCCATCAGTGAGTCGGAGCGAAAGGTCGGGGAGCTGTTTTTT	CAISESERKVGELFF
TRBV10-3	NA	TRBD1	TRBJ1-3	TGTGCCATCAGTGATGACAGGGGCTACACAGGAAACACCATATATTTT	CAISDDRGYTGNTIYF
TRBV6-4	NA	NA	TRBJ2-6	TGTGCCAGCAGTTTGACACAGCTCTCTGGGGCCAACGTCCTGACTTTC	CASSLTQLSGANVLTF
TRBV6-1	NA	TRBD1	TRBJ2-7	TGTGCCAGCTCGGGACAGCGCTACGAGCAGTACTTC	CASSGQRYEQYF
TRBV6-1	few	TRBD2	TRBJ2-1	TGTGCCAGCAGGGAAGGGACTAGCGGTTACAATGAGCAGTTCTTC	CASREGTSGYNEQFF
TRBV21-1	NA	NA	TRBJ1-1	TGTGCCACTCGGACAGCAGCTTTCTTT	CATRTAAFF
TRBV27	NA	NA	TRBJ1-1	TGTGCCAGCAGGTTGACAGTAGGTGAAGCTTTCTTT	CASRLTVGEAFF
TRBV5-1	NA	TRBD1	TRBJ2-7	TGCGCCAGCAGCACGGGACAGAACTACGAGCAGTACTTC	CASSTGQNYEQYF
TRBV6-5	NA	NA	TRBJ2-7	TGTGCCAGCAGCCGAGACAGGCCGAGCTCCTACGAGCAGTACTTC	CASSRDRPSSYEQYF
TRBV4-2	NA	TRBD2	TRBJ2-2	TGTGCCAGCACCCCCCTCCAAGCCGGCTCAACCCCCCGGGGGGTTGTGCTGTTTTTT	CASTPLQAGSTPRGVVLFF
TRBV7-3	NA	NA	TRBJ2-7	TGTGCCAGCAGCCCTTCCGCAGGGCTACAGTACTTC	CASSPSAGLQYF
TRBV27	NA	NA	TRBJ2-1	TGTGCCAGCAGACCCGGCGCGGGGGCCGCCTACAATGAGCAGTTCTTC	CASRPGAGAAYNEQFF
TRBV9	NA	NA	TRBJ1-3	TGTGCCAGCAGCCCCCTCCCTGGAAACACCATATATTTT	CASSPLPGNTIYF
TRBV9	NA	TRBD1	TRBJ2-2	TGTGCCAGCAGCGCGGGACAGGGGGCCTGGGCCGGGGAGCTGTTTTTT	CASSAGQGAWAGELFF
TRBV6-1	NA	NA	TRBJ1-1	TGTGCCAGCAGTGAAGGAGGTTTGAACACTGAAGCTTTCTTT	CASSEGGLNTEAFF
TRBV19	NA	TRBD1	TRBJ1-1	TGTGCCAGTAGTCCAACAGGGGGTTGGGGCACTGAAGCTTTCTTT	CASSPTGGWGTEAFF
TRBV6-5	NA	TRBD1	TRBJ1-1	TGTGCCAGCAGTTGGAGGGACAGGGACACTGAAGCTTTCTTT	CASSWRDRDTEAFF
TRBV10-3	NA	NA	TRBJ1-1	TGTGCCATCAGTGCGGCGGGGAACACTGAAGCTTTCTTT	CAISAAGNTEAFF
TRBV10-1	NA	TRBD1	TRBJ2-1	TGCGCCAGCAGTGAGTCGGGGACAGGGGGCGATTATGAGCAGTTCTTC	CASSESGTGGDYEQFF
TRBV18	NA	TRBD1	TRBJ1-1	TGTGCCAGCTCACCGAACAGGGGGACGGGTGAAGCTTTCTTT	CASSPNRGTGEAFF
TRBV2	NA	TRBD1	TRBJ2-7	TGTGCCAGCTTGGGACAGTCCTACGAGCAGTACTTC	CASLGQSYEQYF
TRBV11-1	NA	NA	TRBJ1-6	TGTGCCAGCAGCTTAGGGCGGCAGGGGAACTCACCCCTCCACTTT	CASSLGRQGNSPLHF
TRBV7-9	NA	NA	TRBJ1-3	TGTGCCAGCAGCCAACTAAACACCATATATTTT	CASSQLNTIYF
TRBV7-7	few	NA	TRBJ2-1	TGTGCTAGCACCATGGGGAGACCAATCCACTACAATGAGCAGTTCTTC	CASTMGRPIHYNEQFF
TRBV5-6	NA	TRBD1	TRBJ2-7	TGTGCCAGCAGCCGGACAGGGGCCTACGAGCAGTACTTC	CASSRTGAYEQYF
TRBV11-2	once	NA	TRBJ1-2	TGTGCCAGCAGCTTAGAGTCGCGGGGGGCGGGGGGCTACACCTTC	CASSLESRGAGGYTF
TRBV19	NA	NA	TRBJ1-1	TGTGCCAGTAGTTCCGACCTGGAGACTGAAGCTTTCTTT	CASSSDLETEAFF
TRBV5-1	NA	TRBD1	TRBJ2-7	TGCGCCAGCAGCCCGAGGGGGACAGGGGGCGCCAAGCAGTACTTC	CASSPRGTGGAKQYF
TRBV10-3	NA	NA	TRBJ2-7	TGTGCCATCAGTGAGTCCCACGAGCAGTACTTC	CAISESHEQYF
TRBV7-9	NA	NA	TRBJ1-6	TGTGCCAGCAGCGCGCACGTCATTTCACCCCTCCACTTT	CASSAHVISPLHF
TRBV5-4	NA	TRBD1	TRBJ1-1	TGTGCCAGCAGCTCCGAGGGGGCCCACACTGAAGCTTTCTTT	CASSSEGAHTEAFF
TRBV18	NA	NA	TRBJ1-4	TGTGCCAGCTCACCCGCCGCGGGGACTAATGAAAAACTGTTTTTT	CASSPAAGTNEKLFF
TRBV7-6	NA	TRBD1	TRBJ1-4	TGTGCCAGCAGCCCGAGGACAGGGAATGAAAAACTGTTTTTT	CASSPRTGNEKLFF
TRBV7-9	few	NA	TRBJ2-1	TGTGCCAGCAGCTTAGTGTCGGGGGACTCCTACAATGAGCAGTTCTTC	CASSLVSGDSYNEQFF
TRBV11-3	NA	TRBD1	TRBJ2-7	TGTGCCAGCAGCCCGGGACAGGGAGGATACTACGAGCAGTACTTC	CASSPGQGGYYEQYF
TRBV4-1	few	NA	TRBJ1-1	TGCGCCAGCAGCCACAGGGAACGAAACACTGAAGCTTTCTTT	CASSHRERNTEAFF
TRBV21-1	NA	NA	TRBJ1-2	TGTGCCAGCAGCAAAGGGATGGGAGAGGGAGACTATGGCTACACCTTC	CASSKGMGEGDYGYTF
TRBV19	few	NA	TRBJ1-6	TGTGCCAGCGGACATAGGGCGGATTCACCCCTCCACTTT	CASGHRADSPLHF
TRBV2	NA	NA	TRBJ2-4	TGTGCCAGCAAGGAACAGATGGACAAAAACATTCAGTACTTC	CASKEQMDKNIQYF